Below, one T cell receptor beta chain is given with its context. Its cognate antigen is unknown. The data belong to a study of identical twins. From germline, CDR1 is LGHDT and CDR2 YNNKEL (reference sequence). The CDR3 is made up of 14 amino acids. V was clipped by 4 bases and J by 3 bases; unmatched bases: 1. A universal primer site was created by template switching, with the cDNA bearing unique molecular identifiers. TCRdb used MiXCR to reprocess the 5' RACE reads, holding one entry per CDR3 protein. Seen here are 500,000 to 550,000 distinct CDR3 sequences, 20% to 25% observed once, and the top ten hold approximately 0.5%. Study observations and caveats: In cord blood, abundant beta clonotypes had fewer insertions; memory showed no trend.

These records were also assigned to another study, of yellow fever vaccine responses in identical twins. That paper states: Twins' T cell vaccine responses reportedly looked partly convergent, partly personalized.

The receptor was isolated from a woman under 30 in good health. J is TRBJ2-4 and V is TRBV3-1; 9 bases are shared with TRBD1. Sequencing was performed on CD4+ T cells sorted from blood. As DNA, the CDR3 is TGTGCCAGCAGCCCGACAGGGGGCAAAAACATTCAGTACTTC. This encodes CASSPTGGKNIQYF.